This TCR beta chain stems from a study of blood T cell repertoires in COVID-19. About the research overall: From T cells, B-cell-depleted T cells, or PBMCs came the material, which was cDNA or gDNA.

J gave up 6 bases and V 4 bases, and 1 base lay outside the gene matches. The CDR3 length is 13 residues. Data came from immunoSEQ multiplex PCR; TCRdb stores just in-frame clones and leaves some out. The sample contains some 100,000 clones, approximately 86% of which appear only once. V gene TRBV12-3 or TRBV12-4 combines with J gene TRBJ1-4, with TRBD1 matching 8 bases. The sample consisted of peripheral blood. The source is a human donor in a cohort sampled during active COVID-19. The DNA of the CDR3 is TGTGCCAGCAGTTCGGACAGGGATGAAAAACTGTTTTTT. It specifies CASSSDRDEKLFF.